The subject of this entry is one T cell receptor beta chain. The sample belongs to a study of blood T cell repertoires in COVID-19. Overall study: The United States, Italy and Spain provided the acute and convalescent COVID-19 samples. PBMCs, B-cell-depleted T cells, or T cells were the source of the cDNA or gDNA that made up the material.

Methods used by the authors: Amplification from reference gene primers served as the basis for estimated nucleated cell counts. Generated by immunoSEQ multiplex PCR, the TCRdb table keeps only in-frame clones and is missing some. V and J calls and clone size come straight from that table; D and trimming were deduced from the DNA. In the table there are about 55,000 clones, 91% of which are singletons. The material sequenced was peripheral blood. The receptor was derived from a man aged 45 to 65 with active COVID-19.

CDR3 loop: CASSQDQGAPNTEAFF. The DNA of the CDR3 is TGTGCCAGCAGCCAAGATCAGGGGGCACCGAACACTGAAGCTTTCTTT. This chain connects TRBV4-2 to TRBJ1-1, with TRBD1 matching 8 bases. The CDR3 contains 16 residues. Germline CDR1 is LGHNA and CDR2 is YNFKEQ. Unmatched junction bases numbered 4, after V lost 0 bases and J lost 1 base.